This T cell receptor beta chain comes out of a study of cytomegalovirus exposure and HLA in healthy donors. About the research overall: Earlier, approximately 110 million unique TCR beta sequences were recovered from approximately 180 million T cells by an analysis. Overall study results and limits: Investigators reported 150 to 200 TCR beta chains as tied to cytomegalovirus. TCR beta chains associated with HLA were, in a later analysis, more clonally expanded than equally common others. TCR beta V- and J-gene trimming was later associated with a missense DCLRE1C variant.

A word on this clone: Its cognate antigen is unknown.

V shed 0 bases and J shed 8 bases, with 17 bases lying between them. CDR1 MNHEY and CDR2 SMNVEV come from the germline V gene (reference sequence). The CDR3 runs to 16 residues. PCR was performed using 60 Vbeta and 13 Jbeta primers. Profiling relied on immunoSEQ multiplex PCR, and the TCRdb table lists in-frame clones only, not all of them. This table has approximately 73,000 clones, about 64% appearing once. The sequence came from a man younger than 40 in good health and CMV-seropositive. The chain is built from TRBV27 and TRBJ2-1; a possible D gene is TRBD1 (6 bases). Sequenced sample: PBMCs. The CDR3 sequence: CASSLSTRTVSDEQFF. CDR3 coding DNA: TGTGCCAGCAGTTTATCCACCCGGACAGTAAGCGATGAGCAGTTCTTC.